The 27 T cell receptor beta chains presented below share a single source sample, sequenced in a study of shared clonotypes between healthy human individuals. Terminally differentiated effector memory CD45RA+ cells were excluded from the naive CD8 cells, which were CD45RO-negative and positively selected for CCR7. Data came from immunoSEQ multiplex PCR; TCRdb stores just in-frame clones and leaves some out. The sample lists approximately 2,200,000 clones, about 93% seen once, with more than 1.5% in the top ten. What was sequenced was naive CD8+ T cells from PBMCs. Every receptor here comes from a man aged 18 to 29 in good health. Some clones in this sample may be carry-over from other donors' samples.

The chain has TRBV28 and TRBJ2-5, with 9 bases that match TRBD1. Trimming at V came to 2 bases and at J to 5 bases, leaving 6 bases not matched to a gene. Germline V gene lookup returns CDR1 MDHEN and CDR2 SYDVKM. The CDR3 is 15 residues long. The CDR3 region has the DNA TGTGCCAGCAGTTTAATGGGACAGGGAGGGGAGACCCAGTACTTC. Amino acid sequence: CASSLMGQGGETQYF.

In DNA, the CDR3 is TGTGCCAGCAGCTTAGCGCTAGCGGGAATCCAAGAGACCCAGTACTTC. Protein product: CASSLALAGIQETQYF. This chain links TRBV7-8 with TRBJ2-5; TRBD2 agrees at 9 bases. In germline, CDR1 is SGHVS, CDR2 FQNEAQ. The V segment lost 0 bases and the J segment 1 base; nucleotides outside the gene matches: 3. The CDR3 totals 16 residues.

The chain recombines TRBV7-9 with TRBJ1-4; no firm D call. CDR1 SEHNR and CDR2 FQNEAQ come from the germline V gene (reference sequence). The length of the CDR3 is 16 residues. Trimming removed 0 bases from V and 8 bases from J, with 16 bases in between. The CDR3 protein is CASSLADGVRGEKLFF. The CDR3 DNA follows: TGTGCCAGCAGCTTAGCTGACGGAGTAAGAGGGGAAAAACTGTTTTTT.

V and J are TRBV7-9 and TRBJ1-1; no clear D. The germline V and J ends were trimmed by 5 bases and 8 bases, with 12 bases remaining between them. The germline CDR1 and CDR2 sequences are SEHNR and FQNEAQ (reference sequence). The CDR3 loop spans 12 amino acids. This CDR3 reads CASSATAAEAFF. For the CDR3, the DNA is TGTGCCAGCAGCGCTACAGCGGCAGAAGCTTTCTTT.

The chain uses TRBV30 and TRBJ2-1; TRBD1 is a possible D gene (6 bases). This CDR3 contains 14 residues. Trimming left V 5 bases short and J 7 bases short, with 18 bases between. Germline values: CDR1 GTSNPN, CDR2 SVGIG (reference sequence). CDR3 loop: CAWDLGGLKNEQFF. The CDR3 DNA reads TGTGCCTGGGACCTAGGGGGTCTGAAGAATGAGCAGTTCTTC.

The chain uses TRBV7-2 and TRBJ2-7, with D perhaps TRBD2 (6 bases). The CDR3 totals 13 residues. Trimming took off 5 bases at V and 2 bases at J, with 10 bases between the two ends. Germline assignment: CDR1 SGHTA and CDR2 FQGNSA. Here the CDR3 reads CASSPDYPYEQYF. The DNA of the CDR3 is TGTGCCAGCAGCCCGGACTATCCCTACGAGCAGTACTTC.

The chain employs TRBV5-6 and TRBJ2-1, with TRBD1 as a possible D gene (6 bases). Looked up from germline, CDR1 is SGHDT and CDR2 is YYEEEE. CDR3 length: 14 amino acids. With 4 bases removed from V and 1 base from J, the gap between germline ends came to 9 bases. The CDR3 reads CASSPGTSYNEQFF. The CDR3 bases are TGTGCCAGCAGCCCGGGGACATCCTACAATGAGCAGTTCTTC. The full variable domain, completed using reference TRBV5-6 and TRBJ2-1, is DAGVTQSPTHLIKTRGQQVTLRCSPKSGHDTVSWYQQALGQGPQFIFQYYEEEERQRGNFPDRFSGHQFPNYSSELNVNALLLGDSALYLCASSPGTSYNEQFFGPGTRLTVL.

The chain has TRBV4-3 and TRBJ2-5, with D possibly being TRBD2 (6 bases). CDR3 size: 14 residues. Germline V gene data show CDR1 as LGHNA and CDR2 as YSLEER. V lost 2 bases and J 5 bases, leaving 12 bases between the germline ends. CDR3 residues: CASSQTERGETQYF. The CDR3 DNA is TGCGCCAGCAGCCAAACTGAACGGGGGGAGACCCAGTACTTC.

The V gene is TRBV7-6, the J gene TRBJ2-7; perhaps TRBD2 as D (6 bases). This CDR3 has 14 residues. The germline V and J ends were trimmed by 3 bases and 3 bases, with 12 bases remaining between them. The germline V gene has CDR1 SGHVS and CDR2 FNYEAQ. The CDR3 protein is CASSLGGDFYEQYF. In DNA, the CDR3 is TGTGCCAGCAGCTTGGGGGGTGATTTCTACGAGCAGTACTTC.

This rearrangement joins TRBV28 to TRBJ2-3; the D gene is possibly TRBD2 (5 bases). CDR3 length equals 14 residues. Trimming cost V 2 bases and J 6 bases, with 12 bases left between them. Germline CDR1 reads MDHEN; CDR2 reads SYDVKM. CDR3 residues: CASSLPAGGDTQYF. The CDR3 nucleotides read TGTGCCAGCAGTTTACCGGCGGGCGGCGATACGCAGTATTTT.

This chain links TRBV29-1 with TRBJ1-3, with TRBD1 matching over 8 bases. Germline loops: CDR1 SQVTM, CDR2 ANQGSEA. Losses at the gene ends were 7 bases for V and 0 bases for J; bases not matched to a gene: 11. The CDR3 sequence is 16 residues long. The CDR3 coding sequence is TGCAGCGCCCGGGACAGGAGTCCCCTCTCTGGAAACACCATATATTTT. The encoded protein is CSARDRSPLSGNTIYF.

This chain links TRBV28 with TRBJ2-3; 9 bases align to TRBD1. This CDR3 region has 17 residues. CDR1 and CDR2 from the germline V gene are MDHEN and SYDVKM. V was pared by 5 bases and J by 1 base, with 10 bases of the junction left unmatched. The chain's CDR3 is CASSPRTGDRGTDTQYF. CDR3 DNA: TGTGCCAGCAGTCCCCGGACAGGGGATAGGGGCACAGATACGCAGTATTTT. The entire variable domain, with the rest obtained from reference TRBV28 and TRBJ2-3, is as follows: DVKVTQSSRYLVKRTGEKVFLECVQDMDHENMFWYRQDPGLGLRLIYFSYDVKMKEKGDIPEGYSVSREKKERFSLILESASTNQTSMYLCASSPRTGDRGTDTQYFGPGTRLTVL.

Concerning this clone itself: Other DNA sequences of this sample code for an identical CDR3. The gene calls are TRBV5-1 and TRBJ2-2, with a weak D call TRBD2 (6 bases). Trimming pared 0 bases from V and 1 base from J, leaving 7 bases between. Germline lookup yields CDR1 SGHRS and CDR2 YFSETQ. The CDR3 covers 15 residues. This CDR3 is CASSLVGGNTGELFF. For the CDR3, the DNA is TGCGCCAGCAGCTTGGTCGGGGGGAACACCGGGGAGCTGTTTTTT.

This sequence joins TRBV7-9 and TRBJ1-1; maybe TRBD1 (6 bases). Germline V lookup: CDR1 SEHNR, CDR2 FQNEAQ (reference sequence). The CDR3 is 16 residues long. Trimming took off 4 bases at V and 4 bases at J, with 19 bases between the two ends. The CDR3 is CASSYPGRGQGTEAFF. In DNA, the CDR3 is TGTGCCAGCAGCTATCCGGGTCGGGGGCAGGGCACTGAAGCTTTCTTT. Filled out from reference TRBV7-9 and TRBJ1-1, the complete variable domain reads DTGVSQNPRHKITKRGQNVTFRCDPISEHNRLYWYRQTLGQGPEFLTYFQNEAQLEKSRLLSDRFSAERPKGSFSTLEIQRTEQGDSAMYLCASSYPGRGQGTEAFFGQGTRLTVV.

The chain carries TRBV14 and TRBJ2-5; TRBD1 might be the D (5 bases). This CDR3 contains 15 residues. V was shortened by 0 bases and J by 1 base, with 9 bases between the two germline ends. Germline V gives CDR1 SGHDN, CDR2 FVKESK. The chain's CDR3 is CASSQELTAQETQYF. CDR3 DNA: TGTGCCAGCAGCCAAGAACTGACAGCCCAAGAGACCCAGTACTTC.

This clone was recorded only once. The V call is TRBV19, the J call TRBJ2-7; D remains unclear. Germline lookup yields CDR1 LNHDA and CDR2 SQIVND (reference sequence). The CDR3 loop spans 13 amino acids. The ends were cut back, 3 bases at V and 2 bases at J, with 8 bases in the middle. The CDR3 DNA reads as TGTGCCAGTAGTATTGACGTCCCCTACGAGCAGTACTTC. This codes for CASSIDVPYEQYF.

The rearrangement uses TRBV7-9 and TRBJ1-4, with D uncertain. V was clipped by 2 bases and J by 5 bases, with 9 bases between them. The V gene's germline CDR1 is SEHNR and CDR2 FQNEAQ (reference sequence). CDR3 length equals 14 residues. The CDR3 coding sequence is TGTGCCAGCAGCTTAACGATATTGAATGAAAAACTGTTTTTT. Amino acid sequence: CASSLTILNEKLFF.

This chain links TRBV28 with TRBJ2-1, with a weak D call TRBD2 (6 bases). The V end lost 3 bases, the J end lost 0 bases, and 21 bases lay between the germline ends. There are 19 residues in the CDR3. Germline-derived CDR1 and CDR2 are MDHEN and SYDVKM. The CDR3 sequence is CASSFSVGTEGGSYNEQFF. The CDR3 nucleotides read TGTGCCAGCAGTTTTTCTGTGGGAACGGAGGGCGGCTCCTACAATGAGCAGTTCTTC.

This chain connects TRBV10-1 to TRBJ2-1, with 7 bases matching TRBD1. This CDR3 is built from 15 residues. Germline V gene data show CDR1 as WNHNN and CDR2 as SYGVQD (reference sequence). Trimming cost V 5 bases and J 7 bases; bases outside gene matches: 11. CDR3 coding DNA: TGCGCCAGCAGTAGGACAGGTGGGGTGGGGAATGAGCAGTTCTTC. Residues: CASSRTGGVGNEQFF.

J is TRBJ2-1 and V is TRBV5-1; 9 bases are a match to TRBD2. V trimming: 2 bases; J trimming: 6 bases; junction bases outside the gene matches: 6. Per the germline V gene, CDR1 is SGHRS and CDR2 is YFSETQ. The CDR3 extends over 15 amino acids. The CDR3 reads CASSLQVAGVNEQFF. The CDR3, as DNA: TGCGCCAGCAGCTTACAGGTAGCGGGAGTCAATGAGCAGTTCTTC.

This clone came up once. The chain joins TRBV5-6 to TRBJ1-1; no definite D call. Germline values: CDR1 SGHDT, CDR2 YYEEEE. The CDR3 spans 15 residues. The V end was cut by 0 bases, the J end by 2 bases, with 11 bases between. The CDR3 reads CASSLERNRNTEAFF. In DNA, the CDR3 is TGTGCCAGCAGCTTGGAAAGGAACAGAAACACTGAAGCTTTCTTT.

The chain combines TRBV4-1 with TRBJ1-2; the D gene is possibly TRBD1 (5 bases). CDR3 size: 13 residues. The ends were cut back, 7 bases at V and 1 base at J, with 10 bases in the middle. The germline V gene encodes CDR1 MGHRA and CDR2 YSYEKL. The CDR3 DNA sequence: TGCGCCAGCACAGGGATAGTTAACTATGGCTACACCTTC. The encoded protein is CASTGIVNYGYTF.

The chain links TRBV27 to TRBJ2-2; the D gene is possibly TRBD1 (6 bases). V was clipped by 8 bases and J by 1 base, with 23 bases between them. This CDR3 has 18 residues. Germline lookup yields CDR1 MNHEY and CDR2 SMNVEV (reference sequence). Here the CDR3 reads CASAEGTTRGENTGELFF. The CDR3 DNA reads TGTGCCAGCGCCGAGGGGACAACGCGCGGCGAGAACACCGGGGAGCTGTTTTTT.

The chain has TRBV18 and TRBJ1-2; TRBD1 matches at 8 bases. The V and J ends lost 6 bases and 7 bases, in that order; junction bases with no gene match: 22. This CDR3 spans 18 amino acids. Germline assignment: CDR1 KGHSH and CDR2 LQKENI. CDR3 DNA: TGTGCCAGCTCTCTAATTCCGGGACAGGCTGAAGATGGATCTGGCTACACCTTC. Residues: CASSLIPGQAEDGSGYTF.

J is TRBJ2-1 and V is TRBV28; D might be TRBD1 (5 bases). V lost 3 bases, J lost 10 bases, and 13 bases lay in between. Germline values: CDR1 MDHEN, CDR2 SYDVKM. There are 13 residues in the CDR3. CDR3 sequence reads: CASSFESRTEQFF. DNA for the CDR3: TGTGCCAGCAGTTTCGAAAGCCGGACAGAGCAGTTCTTC.

The CDR3 region is CASSVTGPGYEQYF. The CDR3 DNA sequence: TGTGCCAGCAGTGTTACGGGGCCAGGCTACGAGCAGTACTTC. The chain combines TRBV6-1 with TRBJ2-7, with D tentatively TRBD1 or TRBD2 (5 bases each). This CDR3 has 14 residues. Germline V CDR1 and CDR2: MNHNS, SASEGT. The V gene lost 4 bases and the J gene lost 3 bases, with 13 bases spanning the gap.

CDR3 DNA: TGTGCCAGCAGTTCCTACTACAGGGGCGACACTGAAGCTTTCTTT. Translation gives CASSSYYRGDTEAFF. The V gene is TRBV27, the J gene TRBJ1-1; 7 nucleotides align to TRBD1. Germline V gene data show CDR1 as MNHEY and CDR2 as SMNVEV (reference sequence). The CDR3 length is 15 residues. J was trimmed by 3 bases and V by 4 bases; bases with no gene match: 8.